The rows below give T cell receptor beta chains drawn from one sample of a study of type 1 regulatory T cells. In TCRdb, the reads were re-called with MiXCR into one record per CDR3 protein. Among 80,000 to 100,000 distinct CDR3 sequences, roughly 28% were seen once, and the ten largest hold 2.2%. Sequencing used CD4+ T cells, either the whole sample or a sorted fraction (not recorded which). These receptors were taken from a human donor in good health. Each CDR3 is given with its conserved first and last residue. D genes are given only for firm matches. For some rows the clone size is stated as once, few or many, or as a class when expanded; others skip it.

NA TRBJ1-1 once TRBV7-2 TGTGCCAGCAGAGAACCGAGACGGGCGGACACTGAAGCTTTCTTT CASREPRRADTEAFF
NA TRBJ2-1 NA TRBV18 TGTGCCAGTAGGAGGAATAGCGGTGCCTACAATGAGCAGTTCTTC CASRRNSGAYNEQFF
NA TRBJ1-1 few TRBV7-3 TGTGCCAGTGCAAGGTCCGGCGACACTGAAGCTTTCTTT CASARSGDTEAFF
TRBD2 TRBJ2-2 NA TRBV5-1 TGCGCCAGCAGCTTGATCCTAGCGGGAGCCGGAATCGGGGAGCTGTTTTTT CASSLILAGAGIGELFF
TRBD1 TRBJ2-6 few TRBV4-3 TGCGCCAGCAGCCAAGGAGAAAGAGGGGGCGCCCCTTTTGGGGCCAACGTCCTGACTTTC CASSQGERGGAPFGANVLTF
NA TRBJ2-5 NA TRBV10-1 TGCGCCAGCGCGCCGGGGGCCTTGACGGAGACCCAGTACTTC CASAPGALTETQYF
NA TRBJ2-6 NA TRBV19 TGTGCCAGTAGTATATTCAGCTCTGGGGCCAACGTCCTGACTTTC CASSIFSSGANVLTF
NA TRBJ1-5 few TRBV19 TGTGCCAGTAGTATCCGAGGAATCGGCCCAGATCAGCCCCAGCATTTT CASSIRGIGPDQPQHF
NA TRBJ2-3 few TRBV7-9 TGTGCCAGCAGCCCAAAGACCGGGGCCCCATGGAGTACGCAGTATTTT CASSPKTGAPWSTQYF
NA TRBJ2-2 NA TRBV20-1 TGCAGTGCTAGGGGGGTTCCGGGGCAGAACACCGGGGAGCTGTTTTTT CSARGVPGQNTGELFF
NA TRBJ2-1 few TRBV5-1 TGCGCCAGCAGCTTATCTGGGAGTCGTGGTGATGAGCAGTTCTTC CASSLSGSRGDEQFF
NA TRBJ2-7 NA TRBV5-1 TGCGCCAGCACAGATACGACAGGAGGATCCTACGAGCAGTACTTC CASTDTTGGSYEQYF
TRBD2 TRBJ2-2 NA TRBV27 TGTGCCAGCGTGAGACTAGCAGGCGCCGGGGAGCTGTTTTTT CASVRLAGAGELFF
NA TRBJ2-5 NA TRBV5-1 TGCGCCAGCAGCTTGGAAGGGGGTGTGGAGACCCAGTACTTC CASSLEGGVETQYF
TRBD2 TRBJ2-1 NA TRBV7-9 TGTGCCAGCACGTCAAGCGGGAGCGTTCCAAATGAGCAGTTCTTC CASTSSGSVPNEQFF
TRBD2 TRBJ2-5 NA TRBV20-1 TGCAGTGCTTGGCTAGAGGGCGGGGGGCGCTTGAAGACCCAGTACTTC CSAWLEGGGRLKTQYF
TRBD2 TRBJ2-6 NA TRBV7-2 TGTGCCAGCAGCTCGAGTAGCGGGAGGCATGGGGCCAACGTCCTGACTTTC CASSSSSGRHGANVLTF
NA TRBJ2-2 once TRBV4-3 TGCGCCAGCAGCCTCGGAGGGGCTGACACCGGGGAGCTGTTTTTT CASSLGGADTGELFF
NA TRBJ2-4 NA TRBV29-1 TGCAGCGTTGAAGTTAATACAGAAAACATTCAGTACTTC CSVEVNTENIQYF
NA TRBJ2-1 few TRBV20-1 TGCAGTCCTCATCTAGCGATCTATGAGCAGTTCTTC CSPHLAIYEQFF
NA TRBJ2-3 NA TRBV5-1 TGCGCCAGCAGCTTGAGGGGAGTAGCCACAGATACGCAGTATTTT CASSLRGVATDTQYF
NA TRBJ2-1 few TRBV12-3/TRBV12-4 TGTGCCAGCAGTTTAACGGGTCGGGTCTATGAGCAGTTCTTC CASSLTGRVYEQFF
NA TRBJ1-1 NA TRBV5-4 TGTGCCAGCAGCTTACGGGGGGCGGACACTGAAGCTTTCTTT CASSLRGADTEAFF
NA TRBJ1-5 few TRBV7-2 TGTGCCAGCAGCCACGCAGGCGGGGGGGGTGGTCAGCCCCAGCATTTT CASSHAGGGGGQPQHF
NA TRBJ1-5 NA TRBV5-1 TGCGCCAGCAGCTTGGCGAGCAATCAGAACCAGCATTTT CASSLASNQNQHF
TRBD2 TRBJ2-3 NA TRBV19 TGTGCCAGTAGTATGGGACTAGCGGGCACAGATACGCAGTATTTT CASSMGLAGTDTQYF
TRBD1 TRBJ2-1 NA TRBV5-1 TGCGCCAGCAGCATCTACCGGGACAGGGTCAAGTTCTTC CASSIYRDRVKFF
TRBD2 TRBJ2-5 NA TRBV20-1 TGCAGTGCTGTTGGGACTAGCGGGAGGGGAGAGACCCAGTACTTC CSAVGTSGRGETQYF
NA TRBJ2-1 few TRBV7-2 TGTGCCAGCCGGACCGGGACCACCTCTACTGAGCAGTTCTTC CASRTGTTSTEQFF
TRBD1 TRBJ2-7 few TRBV27 TGTGCCAGCAGTTTCCGTTCGATAGTCGGTGTTCAAAGGGACAGGGAGGCCGAGCAGTACTTC CASSFRSIVGVQRDREAEQYF
TRBD1 TRBJ1-5 NA TRBV5-1 TGCGCCAGCAGCCCGGGGGGACAGGCTGAGGCGCCCCAGCATTTT CASSPGGQAEAPQHF
NA TRBJ2-1 few TRBV14 TGTGCCAGCAGCCAAGACTATTCGGGCCTCAACGCCTACAATGAGCAGTTCTTC CASSQDYSGLNAYNEQFF
NA TRBJ2-3 many TRBV11-2 TGTGCCAGCAGCTTCAGGGGAGATACGCAGTATTTT CASSFRGDTQYF
NA TRBJ2-3 few TRBV6-1 TGTGCCAGCAGTGTTGCCGGGCGTGATGCAGATACGCAGTATTTT CASSVAGRDADTQYF
TRBD1 TRBJ2-7 NA TRBV24-1 TGTGCCACCAGTGATCCCCAGGACAGGGGGCCCTACGAGCAGTACTTC CATSDPQDRGPYEQYF
NA TRBJ2-5 medium-sized TRBV7-9 TGTGCCAGCAGCTTAGAAGAAGAGACCCAGTACTTC CASSLEEETQYF
NA TRBJ1-4 few TRBV6-2/TRBV6-3 TGTGCCAGCAGTTACGAAGCGAATCGTGGCACTAATGAAAAACTGTTTTTT CASSYEANRGTNEKLFF
NA TRBJ2-1 NA TRBV7-9 TGTGCCAGCGAGCCTGGGGGAGTGGAGTACAATGAGCAGTTCTTC CASEPGGVEYNEQFF
NA TRBJ2-7 NA TRBV20-1 TGCAGTGCTAGTCCCCGAGGCGGGGTACGGGGGCAAGGCGGGTTTGTGTACGAGCAGTACTTC CSASPRGGVRGQGGFVYEQYF
TRBD2 TRBJ2-3 few TRBV20-1 TGCAGTGCCACCGGGACTAGCGGGTGGACAGATACGCAGTATTTT CSATGTSGWTDTQYF
TRBD2 TRBJ2-3 few TRBV3-1 TGTGCCAGCAGCCAAGGGACCCTAACTAGCGGGAGAGCAGATACGCAGTATTTT CASSQGTLTSGRADTQYF
NA TRBJ2-4 few TRBV7-2 TGTGCCAGCAGCTTAAGTGGAACCAAAAACATTCAGTACTTC CASSLSGTKNIQYF
NA TRBJ2-7 NA TRBV7-2 TGTGCCAGCAGCTTACGAACGGGAGTATCCCACGAGCAGTACTTC CASSLRTGVSHEQYF
NA TRBJ2-1 NA TRBV12-3/TRBV12-4 TGTGCCAGCAGTGATGGCCCGGGAGCCCACATTGAGCAGTTCTTC CASSDGPGAHIEQFF
NA TRBJ2-5 NA TRBV12-3/TRBV12-4 TGTGCCAGCAGTTTACTCCGCCAAGAGACCCAGTACTTC CASSLLRQETQYF
NA TRBJ2-1 few TRBV23-1 TGCGCCAGCAGTCAATCAAAAGCGCCTCTCTGCAATGAGCAGTTCTTC CASSQSKAPLCNEQFF
NA TRBJ1-4 few TRBV7-8 TGTGCCAGCAGCCAGGGGAGGTGGTTCGAAAAACTGTTTTTT CASSQGRWFEKLFF
NA TRBJ1-1 NA TRBV20-1 TGCAGTGCTAGTCTGGGTCCCGGTGAAGCTTTCTTT CSASLGPGEAFF
NA TRBJ2-1 few TRBV7-9 TGTGCCAGCAGCCCTATCGGGTTGGGAGGCAATGAGCAGTTCTTC CASSPIGLGGNEQFF
NA TRBJ2-7 few TRBV5-1 TGCGCCAGCAGCTCGGACTTCTACGAGCAGTACTTC CASSSDFYEQYF
NA TRBJ2-2 NA TRBV6-6 TGTGCCAGCAGGTCAGGGGGGGGAAACACCGGGGAGCTGTTTTTT CASRSGGGNTGELFF
NA TRBJ2-2 few TRBV6-4 TGTGCCAGCAGTATTGATGCGGGAAACACCGGGGAGCTGTTTTTT CASSIDAGNTGELFF
NA TRBJ1-1 few TRBV29-1 TGCAGCGTTGAACGACGATTGAACACTGAAGCTTTCTTT CSVERRLNTEAFF
TRBD1 TRBJ2-7 NA TRBV19 TGTGCCAGTAGTATACCAGGACAGGGGGTCTACGAGCAGTACTTC CASSIPGQGVYEQYF
NA TRBJ2-7 NA TRBV12-3/TRBV12-4 TGTGCCAGCATGGTGTCCGGGACGTCCTACGAGCAGTACTTC CASMVSGTSYEQYF
TRBD1 TRBJ1-5 NA TRBV20-1 TGCAGTGCTAGTTCAGGGGGCACCCGCTATAGCAATCAGCCCCAGCATTTT CSASSGGTRYSNQPQHF
NA TRBJ2-7 NA TRBV6-2/TRBV6-3 TGTGCCAGCAGTAACCAATCAGGGTGGTGGGGATGGGACGAGCAGTACTTC CASSNQSGWWGWDEQYF
NA TRBJ1-2 NA TRBV19 TGTGCCATTGGGGGCAGGAACTATGGCTACACCTTC CAIGGRNYGYTF